This T cell receptor (beta chain) was observed in a study of T cells after yellow fever vaccination. The CDR3 runs 14 residues. Trimming pared 5 bases from V and 4 bases from J, leaving 14 bases between. This clonotype has a count of ten or more. TCRdb reanalysed the 5' RACE reads using MiXCR and keeps one entry per CDR3 protein. The profile shows about 30,000 distinct CDR3 sequences, under 4.5% of them singletons. The V call is TRBV12-3 or TRBV12-4, the J call TRBJ1-2; no reliable D call. Sequencing used CD8+ T cells sorted from PBMCs, obtained 5 days after the yellow fever booster vaccination. This receptor was obtained from a man aged 25 to 40 who received the YFV17D yellow fever vaccine. This chain's CDR3 is CASSPPVGSYGYTF. DNA for the CDR3: TGTGCCAGCAGTCCCCCAGTGGGCTCCTATGGCTACACCTTC.